This T cell receptor (beta chain) was recovered during a study of CD8 T cells in Susac syndrome. Overall study findings and caveats: The TCR sequencing and HLA analysis in the study involved a relatively small number of individuals, as the study acknowledged.

This clonotype was seen only a few times. Its antigen is not known. Trimming took 4 bases from V and 5 from J, leaving 21 bases between them. Germline-derived CDR1 and CDR2 are GTSNPN and SVGIG (reference sequence). The CDR3 contains 15 residues. An input of about 0.5 to 1 ug of RNA was subjected to reverse transcription using random hexamers. Amplification of TCR beta CDR3 spanned 54 Vbeta and 13 Jbeta via immunoSEQ multiplex PCR. TCRdb analysed the immunoSEQ multiplex PCR reads with MiXCR anew, one entry per CDR3 protein. The table shows some 450,000 distinct CDR3 sequences, with more than 80% occurring only once. The study sequenced TCR beta in blood CD8+ and CD4+ T cells. Each multiple sclerosis control was a treatment-naive patient with relapsing-remitting disease that was either stable or active.

The specimen was CD8+ T cells from PBMCs. The chain has TRBV30 and TRBJ2-7, with a weak D call TRBD2 (5 bases). This sequence originates from a human donor with multiple sclerosis. CDR3 DNA sequence: TGTGCCTGGATTTCACATCCCCCGGCGGGCCACGAGCAGTACTTC. Translated: CAWISHPPAGHEQYF.